These 27 T cell receptor beta chains came from one sample sequenced in a study of cytomegalovirus exposure and HLA in healthy donors. Researchers ran the PCR with 60 Vbeta and 13 Jbeta primers. Here immunoSEQ multiplex PCR was the method, and the copy in TCRdb shows in-frame clones only, minus some. The repertoire consists of around 190,000 clones, with roughly 74% occurring once and the leading ten covering 11% to 15%. The sample comprised PBMCs. The receptors come from a woman under 40 in good health and CMV-seropositive.

V gene TRBV4-1 combines with J gene TRBJ2-7; D ambiguous. The CDR3 has 13 amino acids. V was clipped by 2 bases and J by 1 base, with 6 bases between them. Looked up from germline, CDR1 is MGHRA and CDR2 is YSYEKL. The CDR3 here is CASSQLISYEQYF. The CDR3 nucleotides read TGCGCCAGCAGCCAACTAATTTCCTACGAGCAGTACTTC.

The DNA of the CDR3 is TGTGCCAGCAGTACCTCCGGGACAGGGGGGGAGACCCAGTACTTC. Its translation is CASSTSGTGGETQYF. The J gene is TRBJ2-5, the V gene TRBV28; 11 bases map to TRBD1. The CDR3 consists of 15 residues. With 5 bases clipped from V and 5 bases from J, the junction kept 7 bases outside the gene matches. Germline V gene data show CDR1 as MDHEN and CDR2 as SYDVKM.

The gene calls are TRBV9 and TRBJ2-2; maybe TRBD1 (5 bases). Trimming removed 0 bases from V and 5 bases from J, with 5 bases in between. Germline-derived CDR1 and CDR2 are SGDLS and YYNGEE. The CDR3 is 13 residues long. Written as DNA, the CDR3 is TGTGCCAGCAGCGTAGAGGGGACCGGGGAGCTGTTTTTT. It codes for CASSVEGTGELFF.

The gene calls are TRBV10-3 and TRBJ2-3, with 7 bases aligning to TRBD1. The ends lost 7 bases at V and 1 base at J; junction bases unmatched: 5. This CDR3 comprises 14 residues. Germline V lookup: CDR1 ENHRY, CDR2 SYGVKD. In nucleotides, the CDR3 is TGTGCCATCAATCTGGGACAGCGCACAGATACGCAGTATTTT. This sequence encodes CAINLGQRTDTQYF.

V is TRBV7-3 and J is TRBJ2-3, with 10 bases aligning to TRBD2. Trimming took 5 bases from V and 4 from J; bases not matched to a gene: 9. Per the germline V gene, CDR1 is SGHTA and CDR2 is FQGTGA. The CDR3 extends over 16 amino acids. The CDR3 loop is CASSHPGTSEPDTQYF. The CDR3 DNA is TGTGCCAGCAGCCACCCGGGGACTAGCGAACCAGATACGCAGTATTTT.

This clone was found a few times. DNA for the CDR3: TGTGCCAGCAGGTCGGCCAGGGGAGGGGCTGAAGCTTTCTTT. This gives the protein CASRSARGGAEAFF. This chain uses TRBV2 with TRBJ1-1; weak D call: TRBD1 (6 bases). Between the trimmed V and J ends, which lost 6 bases and 6 bases, there was a span of 17 bases. Germline CDR1 reads SNHLY; CDR2 reads FYNNEI. The CDR3 totals 14 residues.

The V call is TRBV7-9, the J call TRBJ2-7; tentative D call: TRBD2 (6 bases). CDR3 length: 13 residues. Per germline, CDR1 SEHNR and CDR2 FQNEAQ (reference sequence). V lost 3 bases and J lost 2, with 8 bases in between. The DNA of the CDR3 is TGTGCCAGCAGCTTGGGGGGAACCTACGAGCAGTACTTC. Encoded protein: CASSLGGTYEQYF.

This chain joins TRBV5-1 and TRBJ1-2, with a tentative D call TRBD1 (6 bases). The germline V gene has CDR1 SGHRS and CDR2 YFSETQ. V shed 2 bases and J shed 2 bases, with 7 bases lying between them. The CDR3 extends over 13 amino acids. CDR3 in DNA: TGCGCCAGCAGCTTCCAGGGGAACTATGGCTACACCTTC. Translation gives CASSFQGNYGYTF.

The chain joins TRBV27 to TRBJ2-7, with 9 nucleotides matching TRBD1. Germline CDR1 reads MNHEY; CDR2 reads SMNVEV (reference sequence). Trimming cost V 6 bases and J 4 bases; bases outside gene matches: 10. This CDR3 comprises 15 residues. CDR3 loop: CASRRTGTGTYEQYF. CDR3 nucleotide sequence: TGTGCCAGCAGGCGAACCGGGACAGGGACTTACGAGCAGTACTTC.

The CDR3 region has the DNA TGTGCCAGCAGTTTAAGATTGCACGGTTTTGGGGGACTTAATGAAAAACTGTTTTTT. It encodes CASSLRLHGFGGLNEKLFF. This chain uses TRBV28 with TRBJ1-4; possible D gene TRBD1, 5 bases. Per germline, CDR1 MDHEN and CDR2 SYDVKM. CDR3 size: 19 residues. Between the trimmed V and J ends, which lost 2 bases and 4 bases, there was a span of 23 bases. The full variable domain, completed using reference TRBV28 and TRBJ1-4, is DVKVTQSSRYLVKRTGEKVFLECVQDMDHENMFWYRQDPGLGLRLIYFSYDVKMKEKGDIPEGYSVSREKKERFSLILESASTNQTSMYLCASSLRLHGFGGLNEKLFFGSGTQLSVL.

The chain is built from TRBV6-6 and TRBJ2-1; D might be TRBD2 (6 bases). V was shortened by 0 bases and J by 14 bases, with 14 bases between the two germline ends. CDR1 MNHNY and CDR2 SVGAGI come from the germline V gene (reference sequence). This CDR3 comprises 13 residues. Here the CDR3 DNA reads TGTGCCAGCAGTTACTCGATGGGCGGGATGAAGTTCTTC. Translating gives CASSYSMGGMKFF.

About this clone: Other DNA sequences within the sample encode an identical CDR3. V is TRBV30 and J is TRBJ1-5; D is possibly TRBD1 (5 bases). The CDR3 is 13 residues long. The germline gives CDR1 GTSNPN, CDR2 SVGIG (reference sequence). The V and J ends lost 0 bases and 2 bases respectively, with 5 bases between them. CDR3 sequence reads: CAWSVQGNQPQHF. The DNA for the CDR3 is TGTGCCTGGAGTGTACAGGGCAATCAGCCCCAGCATTTT.

The gene calls are TRBV5-5 and TRBJ1-1; 10 bases align to TRBD1. The CDR3 is 15 residues long. The trim removed 0 bases at V and 5 bases at J, leaving 4 bases unmatched. Germline V gives CDR1 SGHKS, CDR2 YYEKEE (reference sequence). DNA of the CDR3: TGTGCCAGCAGCTTGGGGGACAGGGGAGATACTGAAGCTTTCTTT. This encodes CASSLGDRGDTEAFF. Full variable domain (outside the CDR3, taken from reference TRBV5-5 and TRBJ1-1): DAGVTQSPTHLIKTRGQQVTLRCSPISGHKSVSWYQQVLGQGPQFIFQYYEKEERGRGNFPDRFSARQFPNYSSELNVNALLLGDSALYLCASSLGDRGDTEAFFGQGTRLTVV.

This clone was observed a handful of times. The V gene is TRBV6-5, the J gene TRBJ1-1; 7 bases align to TRBD1. CDR3 length: 15 residues. With 4 bases clipped from V and 0 bases from J, the junction kept 5 bases outside the gene matches. Germline CDR1 and CDR2: MNHEY and SVGAGI. CDR3 DNA sequence: TGTGCCAGCAGTTCGACAGGGAGCATGAACACTGAAGCTTTCTTT. It specifies CASSSTGSMNTEAFF.

The rearrangement joins TRBV4-1 to TRBJ1-2, with 7 bases matching TRBD1. The CDR3 is 15 amino acids. The germline gives CDR1 MGHRA, CDR2 YSYEKL. V shed 1 base, J shed 2 bases, and the junction held 4 bases outside the gene matches. The CDR3 loop reads CASSQVTGENYGYTF. The CDR3 DNA sequence: TGCGCCAGCAGCCAAGTCACAGGGGAAAACTATGGCTACACCTTC.

This sequence joins TRBV7-9 and TRBJ2-3; TRBD2 agrees at 7 bases. In germline, CDR1 is SEHNR, CDR2 FQNEAQ (reference sequence). After removal of 3 bases from V and 4 bases from J, the junction contained 4 bases not matched to a gene. The CDR3 contains 14 residues. DNA of the CDR3: TGTGCCAGCAGCTTGGGGAGGGGAGCAGATACGCAGTATTTT. This sequence encodes CASSLGRGADTQYF.

The chain joins TRBV6-6 to TRBJ2-7, with D tentatively TRBD2 (5 bases). Per the germline V gene, CDR1 is MNHNY and CDR2 is SVGAGI (reference sequence). This CDR3 has 14 amino acids. V was cut by 0 bases and J by 2 bases, with 8 bases left in between. The CDR3 DNA reads TGTGCCAGCAGTTACTCCCACGGGGCCTACGAGCAGTACTTC. It yields the protein CASSYSHGAYEQYF.

The chain combines TRBV5-1 with TRBJ2-3; TRBD2 matches at 8 bases. Looked up from germline, CDR1 is SGHRS and CDR2 is YFSETQ. V dropped 0 bases and J dropped 1; count of bases not matched to a gene: 1. The CDR3 totals 15 residues. The DNA for the CDR3 is TGCGCCAGCAGCTTGGGGCGGGGGGGCACAGATACGCAGTATTTT. It encodes CASSLGRGGTDTQYF.

The genes are TRBV19 and TRBJ1-6, with 10 bases identical to TRBD1. V was pared by 5 bases and J by 7 bases, with 11 bases of the junction left unmatched. CDR3 length: 17 residues. CDR1 is LNHDA and CDR2 is SQIVND in the germline V gene (reference sequence). This chain's CDR3 is CASSRLGDRGVNSPLHF. In nucleotides, the CDR3 is TGTGCCAGTAGTCGCTTAGGGGACAGGGGTGTCAATTCACCCCTCCACTTT. The full variable domain, in which reference TRBV19 and TRBJ1-6 provide the parts outside the CDR3, is DGGITQSPKYLFRKEGQNVTLSCEQNLNHDAMYWYRQDPGQGLRLIYYSQIVNDFQKGDIAEGYSVSREKKESFPLTVTSAQKNPTAFYLCASSRLGDRGVNSPLHFGNGTRLTVT.

V is TRBV4-1 and J is TRBJ1-4; 8 bases are a match to TRBD1. Germline V gene data show CDR1 as MGHRA and CDR2 as YSYEKL. V lost 4 bases and J lost 0; bases outside the gene matches: 7. The CDR3 runs 17 residues. This CDR3 is CASSRTGGGATNEKLFF. As DNA, the CDR3 is TGCGCCAGCAGCCGAACAGGGGGTGGTGCAACTAATGAAAAACTGTTTTTT.

The chain joins TRBV27 to TRBJ2-5; TRBD2 is a possible D gene (6 bases). The DNA end favors TRBJ2-7, so the J call may be wrong. The CDR3 consists of 14 residues. Looked up from germline, CDR1 is MNHEY and CDR2 is SMNVEV (reference sequence). Here the CDR3 reads CASIDWGDTYEQYF. The CDR3 region has the DNA TGTGCCAGCATTGACTGGGGGGATACCTACGAGCAGTACTTC.

The J gene is TRBJ2-1, the V gene TRBV5-1; perhaps TRBD2 as D (5 bases). The CDR3 is 16 residues long. V lost 3 bases and J 2 bases, leaving 15 bases between the germline ends. Per germline, CDR1 SGHRS and CDR2 YFSETQ. The CDR3 here is CASSSPREGAYNEQFF. CDR3 bases: TGCGCCAGCAGCTCCCCCCGGGAAGGCGCCTACAATGAGCAGTTCTTC.

There are a few counts of this clone. The chain uses TRBV19 and TRBJ1-5, with 7 bases identical to TRBD1. The CDR3 has 16 amino acids. The junction had 7 bases not matched to a gene; V was cut back by 3 bases and J by 2 bases. Germline-derived CDR1 and CDR2 are LNHDA and SQIVND (reference sequence). In DNA, the CDR3 is TGTGCCAGTAGTATCACGACAGGGATGGGCAATCAGCCCCAGCATTTT. Its translation is CASSITTGMGNQPQHF.

This clone was picked up one time. V usage is TRBV6-5 and J usage is TRBJ2-7, with a weak D call TRBD1 (5 bases). Germline CDR1 and CDR2: MNHEY and SVGAGI. Trimming removed 2 bases from V and 2 bases from J, with 10 bases in between. The CDR3 is made up of 14 amino acids. In nucleotides, the CDR3 is TGTGCCAGCAGTTACCAGGGTGGTACCTACGAGCAGTACTTC. Translated, it gives CASSYQGGTYEQYF.

The chain carries TRBV30 and TRBJ2-7; the match to TRBD2 covers 13 bases. There are 16 residues in the CDR3. V was clipped by 5 bases and J by 3 bases; unmatched bases: 10. Germline CDR1 GTSNPN, CDR2 SVGIG (reference sequence). The CDR3 loop is CAWSGTSGEAFYEQYF. The DNA for the CDR3 is TGTGCCTGGTCCGGGACTAGCGGGGAAGCCTTCTACGAGCAGTACTTC.

The gene calls are TRBV7-3 and TRBJ1-1; 7 bases line up with TRBD1. Germline CDR1 and CDR2: SGHTA and FQGTGA. The V and J ends lost 6 bases and 6 bases, in that order; junction bases with no gene match: 7. The CDR3 is made up of 13 amino acids. The DNA for the CDR3 is TGTGCCAGCAGAGGGGACAGTAACTCTGAAGCTTTCTTT. Translating gives CASRGDSNSEAFF.

J is TRBJ2-2 and V is TRBV6-5; D may be TRBD1 (5 bases). The germline V and J ends were trimmed by 8 bases and 4 bases, with 14 bases remaining between them. The CDR3 runs to 14 residues. The germline gives CDR1 MNHEY, CDR2 SVGAGI. CDR3 in DNA: TGTGCCAGCCGTAGCCCAAGGGGCACCGGGGAGCTGTTTTTT. Protein sequence: CASRSPRGTGELFF.